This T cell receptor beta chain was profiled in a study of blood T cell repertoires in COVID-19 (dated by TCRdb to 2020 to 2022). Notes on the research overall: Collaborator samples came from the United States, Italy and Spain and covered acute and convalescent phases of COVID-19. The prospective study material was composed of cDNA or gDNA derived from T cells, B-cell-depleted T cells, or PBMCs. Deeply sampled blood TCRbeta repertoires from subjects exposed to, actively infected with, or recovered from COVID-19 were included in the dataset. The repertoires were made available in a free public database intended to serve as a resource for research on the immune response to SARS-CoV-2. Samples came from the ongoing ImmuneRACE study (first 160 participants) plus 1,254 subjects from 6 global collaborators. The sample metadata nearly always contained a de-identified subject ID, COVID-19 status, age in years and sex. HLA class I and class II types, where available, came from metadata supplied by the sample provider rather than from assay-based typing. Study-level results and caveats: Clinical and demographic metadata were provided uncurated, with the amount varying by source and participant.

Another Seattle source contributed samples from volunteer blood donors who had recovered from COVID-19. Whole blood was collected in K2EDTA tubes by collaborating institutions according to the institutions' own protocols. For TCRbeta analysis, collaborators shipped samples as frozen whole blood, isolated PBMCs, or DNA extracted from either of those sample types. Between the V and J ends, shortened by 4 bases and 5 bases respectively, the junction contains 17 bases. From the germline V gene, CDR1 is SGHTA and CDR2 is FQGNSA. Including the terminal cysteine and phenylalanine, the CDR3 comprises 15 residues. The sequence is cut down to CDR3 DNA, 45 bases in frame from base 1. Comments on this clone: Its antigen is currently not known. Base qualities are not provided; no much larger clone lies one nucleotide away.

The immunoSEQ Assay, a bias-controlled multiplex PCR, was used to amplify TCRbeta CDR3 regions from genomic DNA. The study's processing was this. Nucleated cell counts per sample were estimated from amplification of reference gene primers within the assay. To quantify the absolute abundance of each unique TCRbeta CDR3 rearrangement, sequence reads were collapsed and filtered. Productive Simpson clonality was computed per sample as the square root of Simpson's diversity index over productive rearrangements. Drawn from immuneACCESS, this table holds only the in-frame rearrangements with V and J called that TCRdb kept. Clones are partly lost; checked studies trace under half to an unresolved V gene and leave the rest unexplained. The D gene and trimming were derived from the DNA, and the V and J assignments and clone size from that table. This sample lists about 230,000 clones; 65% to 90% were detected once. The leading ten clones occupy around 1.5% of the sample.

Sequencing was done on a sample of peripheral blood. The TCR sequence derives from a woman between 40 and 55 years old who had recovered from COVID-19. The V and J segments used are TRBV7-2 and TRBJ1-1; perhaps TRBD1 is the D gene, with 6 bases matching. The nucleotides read TGTGCCAGCAGCTCTGGACAGAGCCTTTGGACTGAAGCTTTCTTT. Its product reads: CASSSGQSLWTEAFF.